This TCR beta chain derives from a study of blood T cell repertoires in COVID-19. Study as a whole: From the United States, Italy and Spain came samples of acute and convalescent COVID-19. Sample material is recorded as cDNA or gDNA derived from T cells, B-cell-depleted T cells, or PBMCs.

Authors' processing steps: Reference gene primers were amplified, and this amplification served to estimate nucleated cell counts. Clones were read by immunoSEQ multiplex PCR, and TCRdb kept only the in-frame ones, dropping some. That table gives V, J and clone size, and the DNA gave D and trimming. The sample lists 120,000 or so clones, around 74% occurring once. The ends were cut back, 1 base at V and 8 bases at J, with 22 bases in the middle. This CDR3 contains 17 residues. This clonotype was sampled from a woman aged 55-69 years with acute or convalescent COVID-19. Sequencing was done on a sample of peripheral blood. The V call is TRBV5-3, the J call TRBJ2-1, with a tentative D call TRBD2 (5 bases). TRBV5-3 has ORF status, its function being uncertain. The CDR3 DNA reads TGTGCCAGAAGCTTGTTTGCTCGGGGTAATAGTGACCATGAGCAGTTCTTC. Translated: CARSLFARGNSDHEQFF.